This section outlines one T cell receptor beta chain sequence together with its context. What it recognizes is unknown. The sample belongs to a study of T cell responses to AZD1222 COVID-19 vaccine. About the study: Second doses that came at about 4 or about 12 weeks were put together.

Generated by immunoSEQ multiplex PCR, the TCRdb table keeps only in-frame clones and is missing some. The repertoire holds about 120,000 clones, with about 90% as singletons. Points from the study as a whole: Samples come after the peak T cell response, not at day 14.

The V end was cut by 0 bases, the J end by 4 bases, with 5 bases between. CDR3 length: 13 residues. Germline loops: CDR1 SGHRS, CDR2 YFSETQ. Sequenced material: peripheral blood, taken on day 0 of AZD1222 vaccination. V is TRBV5-1 and J is TRBJ1-5; D is unclear. This receptor was identified in an adult in good health. The CDR3 nucleotides read TGCGCCAGCAGCTTGGGCCCAAATCAGCCCCAGCATTTT. Translating gives CASSLGPNQPQHF. Complete variable domain (other parts from reference TRBV5-1 and TRBJ1-5): KAGVTQTPRYLIKTRGQQVTLSCSPISGHRSVSWYQQTPGQGLQFLFEYFSETQRNKGNFPGRFSGRQFSNSRSEMNVSTLELGDSALYLCASSLGPNQPQHFGDGTRLSIL.